The T cell receptor beta chain under discussion was sequenced for a study of cytomegalovirus exposure and HLA in healthy donors. As to this clone: Antigen: not known.

The germline V gene encodes CDR1 ENHRY and CDR2 SYGVKD. The length of the CDR3 is 15 residues. With V trimmed by 0 bases and J by 3 bases, 4 bases remained unmatched. The PCR used 60 Vbeta and 13 Jbeta primers. Clones were sequenced by immunoSEQ multiplex PCR, and TCRdb holds only the in-frame ones, with some missing. The repertoire consists of under 200,000 clones, with about 86% occurring once and the leading ten covering nearly 2%. Study-level findings and limits: In a later analysis, parvovirus B19, influenza, CMV and Epstein-Barr virus appeared linked to several top co-occurrence clusters. Across HLA loci, a later analysis found differing TCR association rates, with DRB1 most and HLA-C fewest. Per a prior analysis, the majority of TCR beta V segments were productive roughly 87% or roughly 30% of the time.

The chain has TRBV10-3 and TRBJ1-2; the match to TRBD1 covers 7 bases. This TCR was recovered from a woman aged 18-35 years in good health and CMV-seronegative. Sequenced sample: PBMCs. The chain's CDR3 is CAISESDRMDYGYTF. CDR3 nucleotides: TGTGCCATCAGTGAGTCGGACAGGATGGACTATGGCTACACCTTC.